The T cell receptor beta chain under discussion was sequenced for a study of early T cells in non-severe SARS-CoV-2 infection. Study information: The input, bulk RNA from unsorted whole blood, was sequenced, and chains were unpaired.

Germline trimming cut 5 bases from V and 2 bases from J; bases unmatched to any gene: 7. Germline loops: CDR1 SGHTA, CDR2 FQGTGA. The CDR3 covers 15 residues. Unique molecular identifier tags were affixed to discrete cDNA molecules. TCRdb fed the 5' RACE reads into MiXCR, producing one record per CDR3 protein. The sample includes roughly 100,000 distinct CDR3 sequences, about 13% of them seen just once. The sequence was obtained from an adult who was a healthcare worker with PCR-confirmed SARS-CoV-2 infection or an uninfected control (not recorded which). The gene calls are TRBV7-3 and TRBJ2-5, with TRBD1 matching over 8 bases. What was sequenced was whole blood. The CDR3, as DNA: TGTGCCAGCAGCATGACGGGACAGGCGCAAGAGACCCAGTACTTC. Translation: CASSMTGQAQETQYF.